This is a list of T cell receptor beta chains from one sample in a study of STAT5B mutations in CD4+ large granular lymphocyte leukemia. Sequenced by immunoSEQ multiplex PCR; TCRdb stores in-frame clones only, minus some. The top ten hold about 3% of the sample, which has fewer than 35,000 clones, roughly 71% seen once. Sequencing used CD4+ T cells from blood buffy coats. Source of these receptors: a human donor in good health. Each CDR3 is given with its conserved first and last residue. The order of the fields is D gene, J gene, clone size, V gene, CDR3 protein, CDR3 DNA. A D gene is named only where the DNA matches it firmly. The listing skips clone size in some rows; elsewhere it reads once, few, many or a size class.

D: .
J: TRBJ2-2
size: .
V: TRBV27
CDR3: CASSLRAGELFF
DNA: TGTGCCAGCAGTTTAAGGGCCGGGGAGCTGTTTTTT

D: .
J: TRBJ1-2
size: .
V: TRBV15
CDR3: CATSRDAMDYGYTF
DNA: TGTGCCACCAGCAGAGATGCCATGGACTATGGCTACACCTTC

D: TRBD1
J: TRBJ1-2
size: .
V: TRBV25-1
CDR3: CASSRTGGDYGYTF
DNA: TGTGCCAGCAGCCGGACAGGGGGCGACTATGGCTACACCTTC

D: TRBD1
J: TRBJ1-2
size: .
V: TRBV28
CDR3: CASSLPGQDYGYTF
DNA: TGTGCCAGCAGTTTACCGGGACAGGACTATGGCTACACCTTC

D: TRBD1
J: TRBJ1-6
size: .
V: TRBV5-4
CDR3: CASSTGQGSYNSPLHF
DNA: TGTGCCAGCAGCACCGGACAGGGCTCCTATAATTCACCCCTCCACTTT

D: .
J: TRBJ1-3
size: .
V: TRBV10-3
CDR3: CAISESRWQGAGNTIYF
DNA: TGTGCCATCAGTGAGTCCCGGTGGCAGGGCGCTGGAAACACCATATATTTT

D: .
J: TRBJ2-1
size: .
V: TRBV10-3
CDR3: CAISEPGRVTYNEQFF
DNA: TGTGCCATCAGTGAACCGGGCAGGGTCACCTACAATGAGCAGTTCTTC

D: TRBD2
J: TRBJ2-3
size: .
V: TRBV6-5
CDR3: CASSYSAGATDTQYF
DNA: TGTGCCAGCAGTTACTCGGCGGGAGCGACAGATACGCAGTATTTT

D: .
J: TRBJ1-5
size: .
V: TRBV5-6
CDR3: CASSLGEKPQHF
DNA: TGTGCCAGCAGCTTGGGTGAGAAGCCCCAGCATTTT

D: TRBD1
J: TRBJ1-1
size: few
V: TRBV28
CDR3: CASSLFPGQGNTEAFF
DNA: TGTGCCAGCAGTCTTTTCCCCGGACAGGGGAACACTGAAGCTTTCTTT

D: .
J: TRBJ1-2
size: .
V: TRBV9
CDR3: CASSLGGGRNYGYTF
DNA: TGTGCCAGCAGCCTGGGTGGGGGAAGGAACTATGGCTACACCTTC

D: .
J: TRBJ1-5
size: .
V: TRBV7-2
CDR3: CASSLGGSSNQPQHF
DNA: TGTGCCAGCAGCTTAGGGGGCTCGAGCAATCAGCCCCAGCATTTT

D: .
J: TRBJ1-2
size: few
V: TRBV9
CDR3: CASSVALFSPRMNGYGYTF
DNA: TGTGCCAGCAGCGTAGCTCTATTTTCCCCCAGGATGAATGGCTATGGCTACACCTTC

D: .
J: TRBJ1-2
size: few
V: TRBV7-9
CDR3: CASSLGPYGYTF
DNA: TGTGCCAGCAGCTTAGGCCCTTATGGCTACACCTTC

D: TRBD1
J: TRBJ1-1
size: .
V: TRBV5-1
CDR3: CASSLGQGALMNTEAFF
DNA: TGCGCCAGCAGCTTGGGACAGGGAGCCCTTATGAACACTGAAGCTTTCTTT

D: .
J: TRBJ2-2
size: .
V: TRBV16
CDR3: CASSHNRVTGELFF
DNA: TGTGCCAGCAGCCACAACAGGGTCACCGGGGAGCTGTTTTTT

D: .
J: TRBJ2-7
size: .
V: TRBV7-2
CDR3: CASSPQGGAYEQYF
DNA: TGTGCCAGCAGCCCACAGGGAGGCGCCTACGAGCAGTACTTC

D: .
J: TRBJ2-7
size: .
V: TRBV13
CDR3: CASSLIGSEQYF
DNA: TGTGCCAGCAGCTTAATAGGGAGTGAGCAGTACTTC

D: .
J: TRBJ2-7
size: .
V: TRBV10-3
CDR3: CAIYPLGSYEQYF
DNA: TGTGCCATCTACCCCCTGGGGTCCTACGAGCAGTACTTC

D: .
J: TRBJ1-2
size: .
V: TRBV5-6
CDR3: CASCQYNYGYTF
DNA: TGTGCCAGCTGTCAGTATAACTATGGCTACACCTTC

D: TRBD1
J: TRBJ1-5
size: .
V: TRBV18
CDR3: CASSPGTGANQPQHF
DNA: TGTGCCAGCTCCCCGGGCACAGGGGCGAATCAGCCCCAGCATTTT

D: TRBD1
J: TRBJ1-1
size: few
V: TRBV6-5
CDR3: CASSAQTGMNTEAFF
DNA: TGTGCCAGCAGCGCCCAGACAGGGATGAACACTGAAGCTTTCTTT

D: .
J: TRBJ2-3
size: .
V: TRBV30
CDR3: CAWKAASSTDTQYF
DNA: TGTGCCTGGAAGGCCGCTTCTAGCACAGATACGCAGTATTTT

D: TRBD1
J: TRBJ1-6
size: .
V: TRBV7-2
CDR3: CASSPGTAYNSPLHF
DNA: TGTGCCAGCAGCCCCGGGACAGCCTATAATTCACCCCTCCACTTT

D: .
J: TRBJ2-7
size: .
V: TRBV2
CDR3: CASSVEQGPSYEQYF
DNA: TGTGCCAGCAGTGTGGAACAGGGACCCTCCTACGAGCAGTACTTC

D: TRBD1
J: TRBJ1-4
size: few
V: TRBV18
CDR3: CASSPLAGQGTNEKLFF
DNA: TGTGCCAGCTCACCCCTGGCGGGACAGGGAACTAATGAAAAACTGTTTTTT

D: .
J: TRBJ1-6
size: .
V: TRBV4-3
CDR3: CASSQDRGPPLHF
DNA: TGCGCCAGCAGCCAAGACAGGGGTCCACCCCTCCACTTT

D: .
J: TRBJ1-2
size: few
V: TRBV19
CDR3: CASSMIQGYGYTF
DNA: TGTGCCAGTAGTATGATACAGGGCTATGGCTACACCTTC

D: .
J: TRBJ1-2
size: .
V: TRBV5-4
CDR3: CASSLGEYPNYGYTF
DNA: TGTGCCAGCAGCTTGGGGGAGTACCCTAACTATGGCTACACCTTC

D: .
J: TRBJ2-1
size: .
V: TRBV20-1
CDR3: CSAEPDNEQFF
DNA: TGCAGTGCTGAGCCTGACAATGAGCAGTTCTTC

D: TRBD1
J: TRBJ2-6
size: few
V: TRBV18
CDR3: CASSPQFAGQGTGANVLTF
DNA: TGTGCCAGCTCACCACAGTTCGCGGGACAGGGAACTGGGGCCAACGTCCTGACTTTC

D: .
J: TRBJ1-2
size: few
V: TRBV28
CDR3: CASRVALAAYGYTF
DNA: TGTGCCAGCAGGGTCGCCCTGGCGGCCTATGGCTACACCTTC

D: TRBD2
J: TRBJ2-5
size: .
V: TRBV19
CDR3: CASSPASGGSKTQYF
DNA: TGTGCCAGTAGTCCGGCTAGCGGGGGGTCAAAGACCCAGTACTTC

D: .
J: TRBJ2-5
size: .
V: TRBV7-2
CDR3: CASSQRRFQETQYF
DNA: TGTGCCAGCTCACAACGACGGTTCCAAGAGACCCAGTACTTC

D: .
J: TRBJ2-7
size: few
V: TRBV20-1
CDR3: CSGIYYEQYF
DNA: TGCAGTGGTATCTACTACGAGCAGTACTTC

D: .
J: TRBJ1-1
size: .
V: TRBV6-5
CDR3: CASSQTASNTEAFF
DNA: TGTGCCAGCTCGCAGACAGCTTCGAACACTGAAGCTTTCTTT

D: .
J: TRBJ2-1
size: .
V: TRBV5-6
CDR3: CASRNADYNEQFF
DNA: TGTGCCAGCAGAAATGCAGATTACAATGAGCAGTTCTTC

D: .
J: TRBJ1-4
size: .
V: TRBV5-6
CDR3: CASRYRASGPPGEKLFF
DNA: TGTGCCAGCAGATACCGGGCCTCGGGCCCACCAGGAGAAAAACTGTTTTTT

D: .
J: TRBJ2-1
size: .
V: TRBV7-8
CDR3: CASSLRVGPNEQFF
DNA: TGTGCCAGCAGCTTAAGGGTCGGGCCCAATGAGCAGTTCTTC

D: TRBD1
J: TRBJ1-5
size: .
V: TRBV2
CDR3: CASSGGLTGGNQPQHF
DNA: TGTGCCAGCAGCGGGGGGCTGACAGGGGGAAATCAGCCCCAGCATTTT

D: TRBD1
J: TRBJ1-3
size: .
V: TRBV6-1
CDR3: CASSDFSTGGFTIYF
DNA: TGTGCCAGCAGTGATTTTTCGACAGGGGGTTTCACCATATATTTT

D: TRBD1
J: TRBJ1-2
size: few
V: TRBV6-5
CDR3: CASIETGGAGYGYTF
DNA: TGTGCCAGCATTGAGACAGGGGGCGCCGGCTATGGCTACACCTTC

D: .
J: TRBJ2-3
size: .
V: TRBV30
CDR3: CAWSVGGGVPDTQYF
DNA: TGTGCCTGGAGTGTTGGAGGGGGAGTTCCCGATACGCAGTATTTT

D: .
J: TRBJ1-3
size: .
V: TRBV11-2
CDR3: CASSLEGGPGNTIYF
DNA: TGTGCCAGCAGCTTAGAAGGGGGACCTGGAAACACCATATATTTT

D: .
J: TRBJ2-5
size: .
V: TRBV5-4
CDR3: CASRAGGRTYQETQYF
DNA: TGTGCCAGCAGAGCCGGCGGGCGAACCTACCAAGAGACCCAGTACTTC

D: .
J: TRBJ1-2
size: .
V: TRBV7-8
CDR3: CASSHDRRVGGYTF
DNA: TGTGCCAGCAGCCACGACAGGAGGGTTGGGGGCTACACCTTC

D: TRBD1
J: TRBJ2-7
size: .
V: TRBV5-1
CDR3: CASSLQPGTGMGEQYF
DNA: TGCGCCAGCAGCCTACAACCCGGGACAGGAATGGGCGAGCAGTACTTC

D: .
J: TRBJ2-2
size: few
V: TRBV14
CDR3: CASSQGARSGELFF
DNA: TGTGCCAGCAGCCAAGGGGCACGGTCCGGGGAGCTGTTTTTT

D: .
J: TRBJ2-4
size: .
V: TRBV15
CDR3: CATSMNRLRIAKNIQYF
DNA: TGTGCCACCAGCATGAATCGGCTACGGATAGCCAAAAACATTCAGTACTTC

D: TRBD1
J: TRBJ2-5
size: .
V: TRBV30
CDR3: CAWSPGTGRQETQYF
DNA: TGTGCCTGGAGTCCTGGGACAGGGAGGCAGGAGACCCAGTACTTC

D: .
J: TRBJ1-3
size: .
V: TRBV28
CDR3: CASRDSAHGGNTIYF
DNA: TGTGCCAGCAGGGACAGCGCCCATGGTGGAAACACCATATATTTT

D: .
J: TRBJ1-1
size: few
V: TRBV30
CDR3: CAWRSWGEAFF
DNA: TGTGCCTGGAGGTCCTGGGGAGAAGCTTTCTTT

D: .
J: TRBJ1-2
size: .
V: TRBV30
CDR3: CAWSGGGYGYTF
DNA: TGTGCCTGGAGTGGGGGCGGCTATGGCTACACCTTC

D: .
J: TRBJ2-2
size: .
V: TRBV19
CDR3: CATARRGTGELFF
DNA: TGTGCCACCGCCCGGAGGGGCACCGGGGAGCTGTTTTTT